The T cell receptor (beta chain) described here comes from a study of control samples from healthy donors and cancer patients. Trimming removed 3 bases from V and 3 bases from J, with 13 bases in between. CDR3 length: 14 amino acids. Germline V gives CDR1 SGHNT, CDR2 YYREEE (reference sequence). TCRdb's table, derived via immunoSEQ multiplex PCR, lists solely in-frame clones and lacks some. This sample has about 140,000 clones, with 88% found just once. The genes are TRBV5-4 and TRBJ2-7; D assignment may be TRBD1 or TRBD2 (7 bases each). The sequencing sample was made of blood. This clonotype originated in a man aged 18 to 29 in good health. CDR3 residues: CASSSQGGIYEQYF. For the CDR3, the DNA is TGTGCCAGCAGCTCCCAGGGGGGGATCTACGAGCAGTACTTC.